The 19 T cell receptor beta chains in this list originate from one sample, sequenced in a study of vaccination effects on CD4 cells after COVID-19. Produced via immunoSEQ multiplex PCR; TCRdb's table is partial and in-frame only. The table lists around 47,000 clones, approximately 70% of them singletons. Their antigens remain unidentified. With the ViraFEST assay, the study expanded antigen-specific CD4+ T cells using viral peptide pools, then sequenced them. Culturing for nine to ten days preceded CD4+ T cell isolation. By PCR, the person was confirmed to have had SARS-CoV-2 infection between March and December 2020. Specimen: CD4+ T cells from PBMCs cultured with a peptide pool, collected before COVID-19 vaccination. These receptors were collected from a human donor who had a prior SARS-CoV-2 infection.

The J gene is TRBJ1-6, the V gene TRBV5-6, with D uncertain. V was cut by 0 bases and J by 7 bases, with 11 bases left in between. CDR3 length equals 15 residues. Germline V CDR1 and CDR2: SGHDT, YYEEEE. The CDR3 DNA reads as TGTGCCAGCAGCTTGGGTATTACAGCAAATTCACCCCTCCACTTT. Its protein is CASSLGITANSPLHF.

The chain carries TRBV28 and TRBJ2-2; 7 bases agree with TRBD1. This CDR3 comprises 15 residues. Germline assignment: CDR1 MDHEN and CDR2 SYDVKM. The J segment lost 4 bases and the V segment lost 3 bases, leaving 5 bases of the junction unmatched. The CDR3 sequence: CASSLGRGSTGELFF. Written as DNA, the CDR3 is TGTGCCAGCAGTTTGGGCAGGGGGAGCACCGGGGAGCTGTTTTTT. The entire variable domain, with the rest obtained from reference TRBV28 and TRBJ2-2, is as follows: DVKVTQSSRYLVKRTGEKVFLECVQDMDHENMFWYRQDPGLGLRLIYFSYDVKMKEKGDIPEGYSVSREKKERFSLILESASTNQTSMYLCASSLGRGSTGELFFGEGSRLTVL.

This clone was recorded only once. V gene TRBV4-2 combines with J gene TRBJ1-2; D ambiguous. CDR1 and CDR2 from the germline V gene are LGHNA and YNFKEQ. The germline V and J ends were trimmed by 0 bases and 0 bases, with 2 bases remaining between them. This CDR3 has 13 amino acids. The CDR3 DNA is TGTGCCAGCAGCCAAGAGCCTAACTATGGCTACACCTTC. Amino acid sequence: CASSQEPNYGYTF.

This clone showed up just once. The rearrangement joins TRBV2 to TRBJ2-5; D not resolved. The CDR3 has 13 amino acids. V was shortened by 3 bases and J by 2 bases, with 7 bases between the two germline ends. Looked up from germline, CDR1 is SNHLY and CDR2 is FYNNEI. The CDR3 DNA is TGTGCCAGCAGTGACACCAGTCAAGAGACCCAGTACTTC. This translates into CASSDTSQETQYF.

This chain joins TRBV5-1 and TRBJ1-4, with D unclear. With 8 bases removed from V and 5 bases from J, the gap between germline ends came to 13 bases. CDR1 and CDR2 from the germline V gene are SGHRS and YFSETQ. The CDR3 sequence is 13 residues long. The CDR3 DNA follows: TGCGCCAGTCGGGAACTGCAAAATGAAAAACTGTTTTTT. Translating it yields CASRELQNEKLFF.

This clone has only a few counts. The chain couples TRBV24-1 to TRBJ2-1; 12 bases are a match to TRBD2. Germline V lookup: CDR1 KGHDR, CDR2 SFDVKD. V trimming: 3 bases; J trimming: 6 bases; junction bases outside the gene matches: 5. This CDR3 comprises 16 residues. The CDR3 region is CATSDPLAGGFNEQFF. As DNA, the CDR3 is TGTGCCACCAGTGATCCTCTAGCGGGAGGGTTCAATGAGCAGTTCTTC.

This clone has just a few counts. The V gene is TRBV7-8, the J gene TRBJ2-3; D is perhaps TRBD1 or TRBD2 (5 bases each). CDR1 and CDR2 from the germline V gene are SGHVS and FQNEAQ. V dropped 2 bases and J dropped 0 bases, with 18 bases sitting between them. This CDR3 has 18 residues. In DNA form, the CDR3 reads TGTGCCAGCAGCTTAAGGGGAGTACAGGAGACTAGCACAGATACGCAGTATTTT. Translation gives CASSLRGVQETSTDTQYF.

This sequence joins TRBV12-3 or TRBV12-4 and TRBJ1-5; no reliable D call. Trimming took 5 bases from V and 0 from J, leaving 5 bases between them. The length of the CDR3 is 13 residues. The DNA of the CDR3 is TGTGCCAGCAGTGCCTATAGCAATCAGCCCCAGCATTTT. Translation gives CASSAYSNQPQHF.

This clone was counted between two and nine times. The V call is TRBV28, the J call TRBJ1-2; 8 bases fit TRBD1. Germline loops: CDR1 MDHEN, CDR2 SYDVKM. The CDR3 sequence is 14 residues long. J was trimmed by 7 bases and V by 2 bases; bases with no gene match: 6. The CDR3 DNA is TGTGCCAGCAGTTTACCGGACAGGGTCGCTGGCTACACCTTC. Amino acids: CASSLPDRVAGYTF.

This clone was seen a handful of times. The rearrangement joins TRBV3-1 (or the pseudogene TRBV3-2) to TRBJ2-7, with D perhaps assigned TRBD1 or TRBD2 (5 bases each). The germline CDR1 and CDR2 sequences are LGHDT and YNNKEL (reference sequence). This CDR3 contains 14 residues. V lost 4 bases and J 7 bases, leaving 17 bases between the germline ends. The CDR3: CASSLWGRGREQYF. The CDR3 nucleotides read TGTGCCAGCAGCCTATGGGGACGGGGTAGGGAGCAGTACTTC.

This clone qualifies as medium-sized. In nucleotides, the CDR3 is TGTGCCAGCAGCCCAATGGGGACAGGGTTCACTGAAGCTTTCTTT. It translates to CASSPMGTGFTEAFF. This rearrangement joins TRBV11-2 to TRBJ1-1; 9 nucleotides match TRBD1. This CDR3 is 15 amino acids long. Germline assignment: CDR1 SGHAT and CDR2 FQNNGV. After removal of 5 bases from V and 4 bases from J, the junction contained 8 bases not matched to a gene.

This clone was seen a handful of times. The V call is TRBV19, the J call TRBJ2-3; TRBD2 agrees at 16 bases. V was pared by 6 bases and J by 3 bases, with 12 bases of the junction left unmatched. The germline V gene has CDR1 LNHDA and CDR2 SQIVND (reference sequence). This CDR3 contains 19 residues. DNA of the CDR3: TGTGCCAGTAGCAAGGGACTAGCGGGAGGGCCCGGACGGACAGATACGCAGTATTTT. Protein sequence: CASSKGLAGGPGRTDTQYF.

This chain uses TRBV12-3 or TRBV12-4 with TRBJ2-7; D may match TRBD1 or TRBD2 (5 bases each). CDR3 size: 12 residues. V was clipped by 8 bases and J by 6 bases, with 14 bases between them. CDR3 sequence (DNA): TGTGCCAGCGGGCTCTGGGGGAGCGAGCAGTACTTC. Translation: CASGLWGSEQYF.

V usage is TRBV21-1 and J usage is TRBJ2-3. TRBV21-1 is labeled a pseudogene. This CDR3 spans 18 amino acids. The CDR3 sequence is CASSTASSPVLVTDTQYF. In DNA form, the CDR3 reads TGTGCCAGCAGCACCGCATCCAGCCCGGTACTCGTCACAGATACGCAGTATTTT.

The chain carries TRBV7-3 and TRBJ2-1; D gene ambiguous. The length of the CDR3 is 15 residues. Trimming removed 1 base at V and 0 bases at J, with 7 bases between. In germline, CDR1 is SGHTA, CDR2 FQGTGA. For the CDR3, the DNA is TGTGCCAGCAGCTTAATCCCGAGCTCCTACAATGAGCAGTTCTTC. Amino acid sequence: CASSLIPSSYNEQFF.

This clone has ten or more counts. The rearrangement links TRBV6-5 to TRBJ2-3; D not certain. The CDR3 spans 12 residues. Germline values: CDR1 MNHEY, CDR2 SVGAGI. V was cut by 4 bases and J by 0 bases, with 2 bases left in between. The DNA of the CDR3 is TGTGCCAGCAGTTCTAGCACAGATACGCAGTATTTT. The encoded protein is CASSSSTDTQYF.

The chain uses TRBV5-1 and TRBJ1-1; weak D call: TRBD1 (6 bases). CDR3 length: 16 amino acids. The V end was cut by 4 bases, the J end by 5 bases, with 21 bases between. Germline loops: CDR1 SGHRS, CDR2 YFSETQ. CDR3 sequence reads: CASSPEQLGAATEAFF. CDR3 DNA sequence: TGCGCCAGCAGCCCGGAACAGTTGGGGGCAGCGACTGAAGCTTTCTTT.

This sequence joins TRBV7-3 and TRBJ2-7, with no clear D. The CDR3 is 13 residues long. Germline CDR1 and CDR2: SGHTA and FQGTGA. The V end lost 5 bases, the J end lost 4 bases, and 12 bases lay between the germline ends. The CDR3, as DNA: TGTGCCAGCAGCCGACCCAAGCTATACGAGCAGTACTTC. This sequence encodes CASSRPKLYEQYF.

This sequence joins TRBV5-1 and TRBJ2-1; D is possibly TRBD1 (8 bases). The V end was cut by 4 bases, the J end by 4 bases, with 15 bases between. CDR1 is SGHRS and CDR2 is YFSETQ in the germline V gene. The CDR3 extends over 15 amino acids. The chain's CDR3 is CASSVQGEGYNEQFF. The CDR3 DNA is TGCGCCAGCAGCGTACAGGGGGAGGGGTACAATGAGCAGTTCTTC.